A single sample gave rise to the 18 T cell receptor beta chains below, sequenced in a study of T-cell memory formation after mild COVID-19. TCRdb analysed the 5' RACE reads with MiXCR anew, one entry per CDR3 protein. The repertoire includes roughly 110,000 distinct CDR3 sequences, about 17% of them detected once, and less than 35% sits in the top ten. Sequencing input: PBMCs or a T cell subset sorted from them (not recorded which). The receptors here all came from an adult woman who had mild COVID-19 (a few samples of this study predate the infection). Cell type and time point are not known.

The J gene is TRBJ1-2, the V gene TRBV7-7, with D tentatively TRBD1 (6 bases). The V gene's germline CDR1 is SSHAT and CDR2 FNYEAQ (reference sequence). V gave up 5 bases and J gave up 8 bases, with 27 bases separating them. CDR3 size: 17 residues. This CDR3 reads CASSQDSIQQGSGGYTF. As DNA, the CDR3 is TGTGCCAGCAGCCAAGATTCTATCCAACAGGGAAGTGGCGGCTACACCTTC. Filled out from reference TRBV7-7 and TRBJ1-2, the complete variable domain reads GAGVSQSPRYKVTKRGQDVTLRCDPISSHATLYWYQQALGQGPEFLTYFNYEAQPDKSGLPSDRFSAERPEGSISTLTIQRTEQRDSAMYRCASSQDSIQQGSGGYTFGSGTRLTVV.

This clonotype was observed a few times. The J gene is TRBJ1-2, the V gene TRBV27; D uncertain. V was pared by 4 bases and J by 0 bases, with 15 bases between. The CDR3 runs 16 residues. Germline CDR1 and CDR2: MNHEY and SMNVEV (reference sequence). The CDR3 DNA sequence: TGTGCCAGCAGTTCGGCGCACCCGAACGCTAACTATGGCTACACCTTC. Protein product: CASSSAHPNANYGYTF.

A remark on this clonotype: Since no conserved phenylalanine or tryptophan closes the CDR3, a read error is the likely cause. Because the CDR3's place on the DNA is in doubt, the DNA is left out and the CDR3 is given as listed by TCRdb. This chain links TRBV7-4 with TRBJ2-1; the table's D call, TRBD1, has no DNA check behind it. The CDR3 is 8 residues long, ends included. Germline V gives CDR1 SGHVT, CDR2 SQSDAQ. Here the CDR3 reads CASSWTAL.

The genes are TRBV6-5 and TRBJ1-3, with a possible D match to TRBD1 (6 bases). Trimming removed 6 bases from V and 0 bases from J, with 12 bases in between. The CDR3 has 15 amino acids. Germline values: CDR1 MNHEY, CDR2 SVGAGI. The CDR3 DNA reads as TGTGCCAGCAGCAACACAGGGTACTCTGGAAACACCATATATTTT. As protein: CASSNTGYSGNTIYF.

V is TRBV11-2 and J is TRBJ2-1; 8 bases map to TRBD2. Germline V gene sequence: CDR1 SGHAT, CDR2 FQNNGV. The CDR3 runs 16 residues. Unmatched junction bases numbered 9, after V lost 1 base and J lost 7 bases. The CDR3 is CASSLAYGGAWNEQFF. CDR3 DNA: TGTGCCAGCAGCTTAGCTTACGGGGGGGCGTGGAATGAGCAGTTCTTC. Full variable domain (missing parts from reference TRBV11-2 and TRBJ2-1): EAGVAQSPRYKIIEKRQSVAFWCNPISGHATLYWYQQILGQGPKLLIQFQNNGVVDDSQLPKDRFSAERLKGVDSTLKIQPAKLEDSAVYLCASSLAYGGAWNEQFFGPGTRLTVL.

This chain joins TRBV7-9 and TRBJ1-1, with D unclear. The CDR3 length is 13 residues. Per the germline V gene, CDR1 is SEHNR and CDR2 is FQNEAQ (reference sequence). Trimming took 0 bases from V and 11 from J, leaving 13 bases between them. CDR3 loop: CASSLALGPEAFF. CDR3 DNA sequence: TGTGCCAGCAGCTTAGCGTTGGGTCCGGAGGCTTTCTTT. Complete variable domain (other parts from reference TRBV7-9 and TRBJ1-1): DTGVSQNPRHKITKRGQNVTFRCDPISEHNRLYWYRQTLGQGPEFLTYFQNEAQLEKSRLLSDRFSAERPKGSFSTLEIQRTEQGDSAMYLCASSLALGPEAFFGQGTRLTVV.

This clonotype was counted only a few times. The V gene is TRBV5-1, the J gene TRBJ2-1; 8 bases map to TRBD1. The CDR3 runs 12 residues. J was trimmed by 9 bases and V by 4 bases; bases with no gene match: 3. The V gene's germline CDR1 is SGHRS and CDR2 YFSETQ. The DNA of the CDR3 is TGCGCCAGCAGCCCAGGGGGCGTTGAGCAGTTCTTC. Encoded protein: CASSPGGVEQFF.

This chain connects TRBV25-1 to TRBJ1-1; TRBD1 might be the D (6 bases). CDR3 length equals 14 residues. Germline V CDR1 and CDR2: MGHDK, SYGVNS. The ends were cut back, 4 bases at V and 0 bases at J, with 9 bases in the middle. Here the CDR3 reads CASSATGLNTEAFF. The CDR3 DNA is TGTGCCAGCAGTGCCACAGGGCTGAACACTGAAGCTTTCTTT.

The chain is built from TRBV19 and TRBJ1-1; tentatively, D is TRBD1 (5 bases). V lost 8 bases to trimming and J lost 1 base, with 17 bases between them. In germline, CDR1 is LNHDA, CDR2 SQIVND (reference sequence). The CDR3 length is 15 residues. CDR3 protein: CASPTGEGANTEAFF. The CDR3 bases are TGTGCCAGTCCAACCGGGGAAGGGGCGAACACTGAAGCTTTCTTT.

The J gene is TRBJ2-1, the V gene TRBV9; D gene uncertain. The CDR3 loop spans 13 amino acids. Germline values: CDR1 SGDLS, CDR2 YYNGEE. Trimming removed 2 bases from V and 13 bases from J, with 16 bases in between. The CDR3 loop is CASSVPPDQIQFF. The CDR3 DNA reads TGTGCCAGCAGCGTCCCCCCGGATCAGATACAGTTCTTC.

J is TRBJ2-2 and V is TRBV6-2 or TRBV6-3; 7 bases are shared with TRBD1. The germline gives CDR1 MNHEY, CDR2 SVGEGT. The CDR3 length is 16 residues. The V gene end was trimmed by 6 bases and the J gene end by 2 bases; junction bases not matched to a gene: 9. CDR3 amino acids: CASRGGFTTNTGELFF. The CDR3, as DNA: TGTGCCAGCAGAGGGGGCTTCACTACAAACACCGGGGAGCTGTTTTTT.

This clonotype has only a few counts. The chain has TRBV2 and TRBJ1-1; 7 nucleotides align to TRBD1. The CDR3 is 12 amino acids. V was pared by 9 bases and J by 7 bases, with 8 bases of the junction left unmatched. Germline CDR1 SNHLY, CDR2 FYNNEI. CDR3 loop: CARMTGRNEAFF. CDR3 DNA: TGTGCCAGGATGACAGGGAGAAATGAAGCTTTCTTT.

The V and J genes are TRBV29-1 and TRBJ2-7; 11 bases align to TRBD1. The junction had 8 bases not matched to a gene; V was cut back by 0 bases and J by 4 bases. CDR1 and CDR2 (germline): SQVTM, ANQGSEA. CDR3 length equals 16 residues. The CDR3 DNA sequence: TGCAGCGTTGAAGATCTTGGGACAGGGGGACAATACGAGCAGTACTTC. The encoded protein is CSVEDLGTGGQYEQYF.

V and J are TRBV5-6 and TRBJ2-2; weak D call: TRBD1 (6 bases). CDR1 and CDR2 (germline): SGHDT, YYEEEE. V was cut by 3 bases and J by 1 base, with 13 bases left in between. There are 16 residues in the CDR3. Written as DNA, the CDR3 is TGTGCCAGCAGCTCCGACAGGAGAGAGAACACCGGGGAGCTGTTTTTT. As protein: CASSSDRRENTGELFF.

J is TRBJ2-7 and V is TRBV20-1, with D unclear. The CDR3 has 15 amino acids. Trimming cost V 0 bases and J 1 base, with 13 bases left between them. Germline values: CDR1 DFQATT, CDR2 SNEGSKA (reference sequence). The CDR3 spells CSARDPRHRSYEQYF. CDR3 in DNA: TGCAGTGCTAGAGATCCCCGTCACAGATCCTACGAGCAGTACTTC.

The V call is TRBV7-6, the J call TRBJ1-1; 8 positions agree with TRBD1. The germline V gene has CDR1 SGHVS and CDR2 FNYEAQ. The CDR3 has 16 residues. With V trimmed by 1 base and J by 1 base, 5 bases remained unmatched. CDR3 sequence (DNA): TGTGCCAGCAGCTTAGGGCAGGGGGCCTCGAACACTGAAGCTTTCTTT. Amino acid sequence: CASSLGQGASNTEAFF.

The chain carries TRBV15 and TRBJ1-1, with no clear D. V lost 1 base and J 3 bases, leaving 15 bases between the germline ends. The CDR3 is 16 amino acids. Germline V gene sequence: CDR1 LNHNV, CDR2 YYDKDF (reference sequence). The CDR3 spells CATSRGVREKDTEAFF. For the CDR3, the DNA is TGTGCCACCAGCAGAGGAGTGAGGGAGAAGGACACTGAAGCTTTCTTT.

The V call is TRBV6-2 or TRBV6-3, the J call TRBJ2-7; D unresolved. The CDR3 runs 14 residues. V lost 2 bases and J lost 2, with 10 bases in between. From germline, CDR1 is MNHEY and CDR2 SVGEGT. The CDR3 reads CASSYGDIPYEQYF. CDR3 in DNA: TGTGCCAGCAGTTACGGGGATATACCCTACGAGCAGTACTTC.